This entry lists 24 T cell receptor beta chains sequenced from one sample in a study of OX40 agonist ivuxolimab in advanced cancers. The receptor library was made with the immunoSEQ multiplex PCR assay. TCRdb stores this immuneACCESS table with in-frame sequences only. Part of the clones is absent; in the studies checked, under half of the shortfall reflects unresolved V genes, and no reason is known for the rest. The sample data list about 100,000 clones, and around 90% of these were observed just once. Of the sample, roughly 0.66% is held by the ten largest clones. Sequenced here: CD4+ or CD8+ T cells sorted from blood, sampled in a trial of the OX40 agonist ivuxolimab. The receptors come from an adult with an advanced solid tumor such as melanoma, head and neck, liver or kidney cancer.

This clone has only one observation. The CDR3 sequence: CASSIASSGANVLTF. CDR3 sequence (DNA): TGTGCCAGTAGTATTGCCAGCTCTGGGGCCAACGTCCTGACTTTC. The chain joins TRBV19 to TRBJ2-6; D ambiguous. V was shortened by 3 bases and J by 0 bases, with 6 bases between the two germline ends. Germline-derived CDR1 and CDR2 are LNHDA and SQIVND (reference sequence). CDR3 size: 15 residues.

In its sample, this clone was seen a few times. This chain links TRBV25-1 with TRBJ2-1, with 9 bases fitting TRBD1. The CDR3 is 15 residues long. Per the germline V gene, CDR1 is MGHDK and CDR2 is SYGVNS. V was pared by 4 bases and J by 8 bases, with 9 bases of the junction left unmatched. The CDR3 reads CASSAAGTGFHEQFF. The CDR3, as DNA: TGTGCCAGCAGTGCGGCCGGGACAGGGTTTCATGAGCAGTTCTTC.

The CDR3 reads CASSVTGADLFGGYTF. As DNA, the CDR3 is TGTGCCAGCAGCGTAACAGGGGCCGACCTTTTCGGTGGCTACACCTTC. The rearrangement links TRBV9 to TRBJ1-2, with TRBD1 matching 7 bases. Trimming at V came to 1 base and at J to 7 bases, leaving 13 bases not matched to a gene. The germline CDR1 and CDR2 sequences are SGDLS and YYNGEE. CDR3 length: 16 residues.

With regard to this clone: A junction boundary mismatches the germline segment, possibly from a read error. The CDR3 DNA follows: TGTGCTAGCAGCTTAGGAAGCGGGGGGGCCGATGAGCAGTTCTTC. Translated, it gives CASSLGSGGADEQFF. The chain joins TRBV7-7 to TRBJ2-1, with TRBD2 matching over 10 bases. CDR1 and CDR2 (germline): SSHAT, FNYEAQ (reference sequence). The CDR3 is 15 amino acids.

The V gene is TRBV19, the J gene TRBJ1-5, with D unclear. The germline V gene has CDR1 LNHDA and CDR2 SQIVND (reference sequence). V lost 4 bases, J lost 7 bases, and 5 bases lay in between. This CDR3 comprises 11 residues. The CDR3 sequence is CASSNTQPQHF. The CDR3 DNA sequence: TGTGCCAGTAGTAACACACAGCCCCAGCATTTT.

This clone was seen once. The chain links TRBV30 to TRBJ1-2; 10 bases agree with TRBD1. J lost 4 bases, V lost 1 base, and 6 bases had no gene match. CDR1 is GTSNPN and CDR2 is SVGIG in the germline V gene (reference sequence). This CDR3 has 15 amino acids. DNA for the CDR3: TGTGCCTGGAGTGGGGACAGGGGACGGGCCTATGGCTACACCTTC. Its translation is CAWSGDRGRAYGYTF. The variable domain in full, completed from reference TRBV30 and TRBJ1-2, reads SQTIHQWPATLVQPVGSPLSLECTVEGTSNPNLYWYRQAAGRGLQLLFYSVGIGQISSEVPQNLSASRPQDRQFILSSKKLLLSDSGFYLCAWSGDRGRAYGYTFGSGTRLTVV.

This clone was seen at least ten times. The chain couples TRBV27 to TRBJ2-2; D possibly corresponds to TRBD2 (6 bases). V gave up 5 bases and J gave up 7 bases, with 17 bases separating them. This CDR3 spans 15 amino acids. The germline V gene has CDR1 MNHEY and CDR2 SMNVEV (reference sequence). The CDR3 is CASSQWGGGDGELFF. CDR3 bases: TGTGCCAGCAGTCAATGGGGCGGAGGGGACGGGGAGCTGTTTTTT.

The rearrangement joins TRBV6-5 to TRBJ2-7; D possibly matches TRBD1 or TRBD2 (5 bases each). The CDR3 consists of 15 residues. Germline V gene lookup returns CDR1 MNHEY and CDR2 SVGAGI. Trimming took 4 bases from V and 6 from J, leaving 19 bases between them. The CDR3 DNA is TGTGCCAGCAGTTCCCTAGGGACGCGTATGGGCGAGCAGTACTTC. Translated: CASSSLGTRMGEQYF.

DNA of the CDR3: TGTGCCAGCATCTATTGGGAACAAGCTTTCTTT. Protein: CASIYWEQAFF. The chain has TRBV25-1 and TRBJ1-1; no reliable D call. The CDR3 has 11 residues. CDR1 is MGHDK and CDR2 is SYGVNS in the germline V gene. Trimming left V 7 bases short and J 9 bases short, with 12 bases between.

The chain combines TRBV2 with TRBJ2-3; 9 nucleotides match TRBD1. The junction had 10 bases not matched to a gene; V was cut back by 5 bases and J by 4 bases. Germline V CDR1 and CDR2: SNHLY, FYNNEI. The CDR3 extends over 16 amino acids. Here the CDR3 DNA reads TGTGCCAGCAGTATAACGGGACAGGGAGTACCAGATACGCAGTATTTT. Translated, it gives CASSITGQGVPDTQYF.

This clone was counted a single time. V gene TRBV10-3 combines with J gene TRBJ2-3; D is possibly TRBD2 (5 bases). This CDR3 contains 15 residues. Germline loops: CDR1 ENHRY, CDR2 SYGVKD. Trimming removed 0 bases at V and 2 bases at J, with 9 bases between. The chain's CDR3 is CAISESEGSTDTQYF. DNA for the CDR3: TGTGCCATCAGTGAGTCTGAGGGTTCCACAGATACGCAGTATTTT.

The chain's CDR3 is CASTEMGSGNEKLFF. DNA for the CDR3: TGTGCCAGCACCGAAATGGGGTCGGGTAATGAAAAACTGTTTTTT. This chain connects TRBV11-2 to TRBJ1-4; D is ambiguous. The germline gives CDR1 SGHAT, CDR2 FQNNGV. V was cut by 7 bases and J by 4 bases, with 16 bases left in between. The CDR3 extends over 15 amino acids.

The CDR3 region has the DNA TGTGCCAGCAGTGGGCGGGAGGGCCTTTACGAGCAGTACTTC. Its protein is CASSGREGLYEQYF. V usage is TRBV6-1 and J usage is TRBJ2-7; 9 nucleotides line up with TRBD2. V lost 4 bases and J lost 4; bases outside the gene matches: 5. Germline values: CDR1 MNHNS, CDR2 SASEGT. The CDR3 sequence is 14 residues long.

V usage is TRBV6-6 and J usage is TRBJ2-4; D may correspond to TRBD1 or TRBD2 (5 bases each). Deletions cut 8 bases from V and 8 bases from J, with 16 bases between. The CDR3 contains 13 residues. Germline V gives CDR1 MNHNY, CDR2 SVGAGI (reference sequence). The CDR3 spells CASWRDLGDIQYF. For the CDR3, the DNA is TGTGCCAGCTGGAGAGATTTGGGGGACATTCAGTACTTC.

As to this clone: Other DNA variants within this sample encode the same CDR3. The chain joins TRBV5-1 to TRBJ2-1, with TRBD2 identical over 9 bases. This CDR3 spans 15 amino acids. Germline V gene lookup returns CDR1 SGHRS and CDR2 YFSETQ. With 0 bases clipped from V and 7 bases from J, the junction kept 5 bases outside the gene matches. The CDR3 loop is CASSLAAGGPNEQFF. The CDR3 coding sequence is TGCGCCAGCAGCTTGGCGGCGGGAGGGCCGAATGAGCAGTTCTTC. Variable domain in full (rest from reference TRBV5-1 and TRBJ2-1): KAGVTQTPRYLIKTRGQQVTLSCSPISGHRSVSWYQQTPGQGLQFLFEYFSETQRNKGNFPGRFSGRQFSNSRSEMNVSTLELGDSALYLCASSLAAGGPNEQFFGPGTRLTVL.

The V call is TRBV6-4, the J call TRBJ1-6; D unclear. Germline assignment: CDR1 MRHNA and CDR2 SNTAGT. The CDR3 contains 13 residues. Between the trimmed V and J ends, which lost 3 bases and 10 bases, there was a span of 10 bases. The DNA of the CDR3 is TGTGCCAGCAGTGAGGGCCAGAACTCACCCCTCCACTTT. Translating it yields CASSEGQNSPLHF.

The genes are TRBV30 and TRBJ2-7, with D possibly TRBD1 on 6 matching bases. Between the trimmed V and J ends, which lost 3 bases and 2 bases, there was a span of 14 bases. The CDR3 is 14 residues long. CDR1 is GTSNPN and CDR2 is SVGIG in the germline V gene (reference sequence). Here the CDR3 reads CAWRQPGQTYEQYF. CDR3 DNA: TGTGCCTGGAGACAACCGGGACAAACCTACGAGCAGTACTTC. Drawing the rest from reference TRBV30 and TRBJ2-7, the complete variable domain is SQTIHQWPATLVQPVGSPLSLECTVEGTSNPNLYWYRQAAGRGLQLLFYSVGIGQISSEVPQNLSASRPQDRQFILSSKKLLLSDSGFYLCAWRQPGQTYEQYFGPGTRLTVT.

This clone was detected once. The chain employs TRBV5-6 and TRBJ1-2, with D possibly being TRBD1 (5 bases). CDR3 length: 14 residues. CDR1 SGHDT and CDR2 YYEEEE come from the germline V gene. V was trimmed by 0 bases and J by 2 bases, leaving 8 bases between them. The CDR3 spells CASSLARGNYGYTF. The CDR3 DNA reads as TGTGCCAGCAGCTTGGCGCGGGGGAACTATGGCTACACCTTC.

For the CDR3, the DNA is TGTGCCAGTAGTATGGCACGGGACACTCTTGAAAAACTGTTTTTT. Translating it yields CASSMARDTLEKLFF. V is TRBV19 and J is TRBJ1-4; D may be TRBD1 (6 bases). Trimming removed 3 bases from V and 7 bases from J, with 15 bases in between. This CDR3 spans 15 amino acids. The germline V gene encodes CDR1 LNHDA and CDR2 SQIVND (reference sequence).

The CDR3 coding sequence is TGTGCCAGCAGCTCCGCCCAGGATTATAATGAAAAACTGTTTTTT. Protein product: CASSSAQDYNEKLFF. This chain joins TRBV7-8 and TRBJ1-4; D gene unclear. The V gene lost 4 bases and the J gene lost 4 bases, with 13 bases spanning the gap. Looked up from germline, CDR1 is SGHVS and CDR2 is FQNEAQ. The CDR3 is made up of 15 amino acids.

The chain couples TRBV7-6 to TRBJ2-3; possibly TRBD2 for D (6 bases). With 5 bases removed from V and 6 bases from J, the gap between germline ends came to 21 bases. The CDR3 contains 16 residues. CDR1 and CDR2 (germline): SGHVS, FNYEAQ. The CDR3 DNA reads TGTGCCAGCAGCGCGACAACACTAGCAGAACGGGATACGCAGTATTTT. Its translation is CASSATTLAERDTQYF.

The V and J genes are TRBV30 and TRBJ1-1; D gene uncertain. V was shortened by 4 bases and J by 1 base, with 1 base between the two germline ends. CDR1 GTSNPN and CDR2 SVGIG come from the germline V gene (reference sequence). The CDR3 length is 10 residues. The CDR3 DNA follows: TGTGCCTGGAAGAACACTGAAGCTTTCTTT. Translating it yields CAWKNTEAFF.

The chain combines TRBV19 with TRBJ1-1, with 8 nucleotides matching TRBD1. CDR1 is LNHDA, CDR2 SQIVND, per germline (reference sequence). This CDR3 spans 13 amino acids. The V and J ends lost 5 bases and 5 bases, in that order; junction bases with no gene match: 4. CDR3: CASSLTGETEAFF. CDR3 in DNA: TGTGCCAGTAGTTTGACAGGGGAAACTGAAGCTTTCTTT.

V usage is TRBV5-1 and J usage is TRBJ2-7; D may be TRBD2 (7 bases). The CDR3 is 15 amino acids. The germline gives CDR1 SGHRS, CDR2 YFSETQ. V lost 4 bases to trimming and J lost 2 bases, with 16 bases between them. The CDR3 loop is CASSLGGGVTYEQYF. The CDR3 bases are TGCGCCAGCAGCCTAGGGGGAGGGGTAACCTACGAGCAGTACTTC. The full variable domain, rest sourced from reference TRBV5-1 and TRBJ2-7, is KAGVTQTPRYLIKTRGQQVTLSCSPISGHRSVSWYQQTPGQGLQFLFEYFSETQRNKGNFPGRFSGRQFSNSRSEMNVSTLELGDSALYLCASSLGGGVTYEQYFGPGTRLTVT.